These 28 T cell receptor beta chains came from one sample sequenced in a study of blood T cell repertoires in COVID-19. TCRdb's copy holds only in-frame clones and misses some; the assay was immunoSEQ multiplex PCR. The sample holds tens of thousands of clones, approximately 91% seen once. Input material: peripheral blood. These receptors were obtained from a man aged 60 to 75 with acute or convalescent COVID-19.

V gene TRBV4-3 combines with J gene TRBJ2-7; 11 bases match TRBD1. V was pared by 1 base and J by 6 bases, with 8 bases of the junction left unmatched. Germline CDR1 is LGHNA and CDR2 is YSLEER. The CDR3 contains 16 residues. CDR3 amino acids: CASSQGGGTGGREQYF. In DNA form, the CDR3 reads TGCGCCAGCAGCCAAGGCGGCGGGACAGGGGGTCGCGAGCAGTACTTC.

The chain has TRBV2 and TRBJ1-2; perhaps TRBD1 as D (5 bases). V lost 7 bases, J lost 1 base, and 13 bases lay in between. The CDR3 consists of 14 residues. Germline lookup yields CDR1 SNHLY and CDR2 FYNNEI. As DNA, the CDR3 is TGTGCCAGCACCCCGGACACCGTTAACTATGGCTACACCTTC. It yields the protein CASTPDTVNYGYTF.

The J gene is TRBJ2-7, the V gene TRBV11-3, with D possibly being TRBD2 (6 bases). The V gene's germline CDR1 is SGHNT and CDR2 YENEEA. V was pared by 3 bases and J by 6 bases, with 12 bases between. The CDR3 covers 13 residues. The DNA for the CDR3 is TGTGCCAGCAGCTTGGGGGGACTTGGCGAGCAGTACTTC. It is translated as CASSLGGLGEQYF.

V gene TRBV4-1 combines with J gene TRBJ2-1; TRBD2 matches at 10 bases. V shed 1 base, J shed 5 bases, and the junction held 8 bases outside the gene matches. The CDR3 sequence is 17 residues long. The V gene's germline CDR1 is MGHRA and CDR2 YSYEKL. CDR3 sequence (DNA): TGCGCCAGCAGCCAAGGAAGGGGACTAGCGTCCCACAATGAGCAGTTCTTC. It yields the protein CASSQGRGLASHNEQFF.

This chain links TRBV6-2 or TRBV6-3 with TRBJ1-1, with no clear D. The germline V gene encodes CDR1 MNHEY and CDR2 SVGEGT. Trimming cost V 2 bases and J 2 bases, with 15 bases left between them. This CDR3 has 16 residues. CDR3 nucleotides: TGTGCCAGCAGTTACGGACCCCACGAGGGTAACACTGAAGCTTTCTTT. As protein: CASSYGPHEGNTEAFF.

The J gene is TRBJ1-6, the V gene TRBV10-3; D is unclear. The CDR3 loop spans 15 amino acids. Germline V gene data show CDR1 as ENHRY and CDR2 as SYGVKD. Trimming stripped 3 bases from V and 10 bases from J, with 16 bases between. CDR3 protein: CAISEPDGVGSPLHF. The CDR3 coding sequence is TGTGCCATCAGTGAACCGGACGGGGTTGGGTCACCCCTCCACTTT.

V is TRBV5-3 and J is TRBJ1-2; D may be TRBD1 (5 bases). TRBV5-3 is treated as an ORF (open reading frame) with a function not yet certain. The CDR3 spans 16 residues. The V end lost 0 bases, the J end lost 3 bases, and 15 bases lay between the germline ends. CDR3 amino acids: CARSLEIGGADYGYTF. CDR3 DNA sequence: TGTGCCAGAAGCTTGGAAATAGGTGGGGCGGACTATGGCTACACCTTC.

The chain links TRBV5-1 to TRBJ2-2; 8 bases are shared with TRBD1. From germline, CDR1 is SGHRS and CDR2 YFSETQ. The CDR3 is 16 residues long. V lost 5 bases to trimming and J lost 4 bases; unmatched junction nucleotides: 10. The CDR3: CASRAQGARGTGELFF. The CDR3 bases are TGCGCCAGCAGGGCGCAGGGGGCGCGTGGCACCGGGGAGCTGTTTTTT.

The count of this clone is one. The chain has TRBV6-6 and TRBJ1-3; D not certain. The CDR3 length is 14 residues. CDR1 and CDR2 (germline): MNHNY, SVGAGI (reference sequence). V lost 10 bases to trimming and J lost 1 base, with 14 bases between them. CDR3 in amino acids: CAIMAADSGNTIYF. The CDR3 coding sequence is TGTGCCATCATGGCGGCAGATTCTGGAAACACCATATATTTT.

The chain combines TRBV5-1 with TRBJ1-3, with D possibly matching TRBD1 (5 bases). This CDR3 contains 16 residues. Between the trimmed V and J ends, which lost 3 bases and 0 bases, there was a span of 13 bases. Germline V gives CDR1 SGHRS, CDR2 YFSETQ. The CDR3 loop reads CASSSGTFLSGNTIYF. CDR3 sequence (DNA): TGCGCCAGCAGCTCCGGGACTTTCCTCTCTGGAAACACCATATATTTT.

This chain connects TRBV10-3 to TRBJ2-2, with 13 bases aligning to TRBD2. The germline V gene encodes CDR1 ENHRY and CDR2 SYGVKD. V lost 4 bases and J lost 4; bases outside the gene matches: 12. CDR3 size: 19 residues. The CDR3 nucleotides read TGTGCCATCAGTGCCACGGGACTAGCGGGACCCGGGGGCACCGGGGAGCTGTTTTTT. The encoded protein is CAISATGLAGPGGTGELFF.

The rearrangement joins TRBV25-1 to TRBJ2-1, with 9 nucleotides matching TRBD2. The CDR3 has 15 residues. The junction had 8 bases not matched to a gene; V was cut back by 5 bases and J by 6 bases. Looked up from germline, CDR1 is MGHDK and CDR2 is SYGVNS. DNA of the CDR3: TGTGCCAGCAGTCAATCTAGCGGGATTGTCAATGAGCAGTTCTTC. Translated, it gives CASSQSSGIVNEQFF.

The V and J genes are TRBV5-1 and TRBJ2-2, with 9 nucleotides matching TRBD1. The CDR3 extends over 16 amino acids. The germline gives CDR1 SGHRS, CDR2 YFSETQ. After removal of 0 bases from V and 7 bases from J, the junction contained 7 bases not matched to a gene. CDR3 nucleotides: TGCGCCAGCAGCTTGGCCTCAGGACAGGGGATCGGGGAGCTGTTTTTT. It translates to CASSLASGQGIGELFF.

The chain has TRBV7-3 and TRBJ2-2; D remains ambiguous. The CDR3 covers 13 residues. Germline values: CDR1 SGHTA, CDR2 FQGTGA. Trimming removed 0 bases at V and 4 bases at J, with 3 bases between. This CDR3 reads CASSLTSTGELFF. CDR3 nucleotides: TGTGCCAGCAGCTTAACCTCCACCGGGGAGCTGTTTTTT.

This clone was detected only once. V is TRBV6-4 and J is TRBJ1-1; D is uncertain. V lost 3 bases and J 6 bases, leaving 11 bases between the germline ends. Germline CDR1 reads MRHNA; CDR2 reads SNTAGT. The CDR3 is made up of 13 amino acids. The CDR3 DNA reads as TGTGCCAGCAGTGATGGGAGAGGGTCTGAAGCTTTCTTT. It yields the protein CASSDGRGSEAFF.

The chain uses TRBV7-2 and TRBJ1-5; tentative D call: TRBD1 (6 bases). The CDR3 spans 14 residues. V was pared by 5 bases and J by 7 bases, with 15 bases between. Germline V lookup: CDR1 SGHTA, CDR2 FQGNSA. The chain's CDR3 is CASSLHGGRQPQHF. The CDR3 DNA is TGTGCCAGCAGCCTCCACGGGGGGCGGCAGCCCCAGCATTTT.

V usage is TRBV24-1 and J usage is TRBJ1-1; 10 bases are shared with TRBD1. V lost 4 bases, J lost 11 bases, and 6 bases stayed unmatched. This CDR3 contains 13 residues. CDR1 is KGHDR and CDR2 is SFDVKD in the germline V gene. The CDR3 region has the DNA TGTGCCACCAGTGAGCCGACAGGGGGCCGGGCTTTCTTT. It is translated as CATSEPTGGRAFF.

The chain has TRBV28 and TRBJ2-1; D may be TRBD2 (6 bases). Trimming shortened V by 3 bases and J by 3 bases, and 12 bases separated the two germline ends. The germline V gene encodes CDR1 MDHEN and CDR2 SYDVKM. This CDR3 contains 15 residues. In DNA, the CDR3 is TGTGCCAGCAGTTTGGAGGGACTGTTCTACAATGAGCAGTTCTTC. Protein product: CASSLEGLFYNEQFF.

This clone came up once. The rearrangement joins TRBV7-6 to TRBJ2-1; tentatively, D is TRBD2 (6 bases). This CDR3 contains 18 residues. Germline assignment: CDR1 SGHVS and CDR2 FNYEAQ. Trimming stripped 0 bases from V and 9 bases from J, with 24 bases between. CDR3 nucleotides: TGTGCCAGCAGCTTAGCTGTGCTTGTGCGGGATATGAGCGGTGAGCAGTTCTTC. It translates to CASSLAVLVRDMSGEQFF.

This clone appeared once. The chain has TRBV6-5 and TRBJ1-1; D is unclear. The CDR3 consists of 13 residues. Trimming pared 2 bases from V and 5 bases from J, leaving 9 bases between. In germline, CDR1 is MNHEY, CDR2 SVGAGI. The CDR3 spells CASSYGGTTEAFF. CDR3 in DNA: TGTGCCAGCAGTTACGGCGGAACTACTGAAGCTTTCTTT.

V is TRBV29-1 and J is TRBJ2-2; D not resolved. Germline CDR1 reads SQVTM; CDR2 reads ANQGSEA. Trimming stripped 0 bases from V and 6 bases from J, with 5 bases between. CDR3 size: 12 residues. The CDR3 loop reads CSVEDLPGELFF. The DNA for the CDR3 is TGCAGCGTTGAAGATCTCCCCGGGGAGCTGTTTTTT.

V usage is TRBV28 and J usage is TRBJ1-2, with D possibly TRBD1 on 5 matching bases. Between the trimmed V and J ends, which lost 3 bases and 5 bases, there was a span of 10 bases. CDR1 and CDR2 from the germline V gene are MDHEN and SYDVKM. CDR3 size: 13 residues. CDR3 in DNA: TGTGCCAGCAGTTTCCCCCAGGGATATGGCTACACCTTC. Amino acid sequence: CASSFPQGYGYTF.

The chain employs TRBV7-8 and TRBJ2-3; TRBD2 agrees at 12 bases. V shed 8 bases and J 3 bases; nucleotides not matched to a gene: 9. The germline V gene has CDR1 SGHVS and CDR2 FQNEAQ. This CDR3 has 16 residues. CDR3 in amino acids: CASGGLAGKRTDTQYF. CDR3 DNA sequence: TGTGCCAGCGGTGGACTAGCGGGGAAGAGGACAGATACGCAGTATTTT.

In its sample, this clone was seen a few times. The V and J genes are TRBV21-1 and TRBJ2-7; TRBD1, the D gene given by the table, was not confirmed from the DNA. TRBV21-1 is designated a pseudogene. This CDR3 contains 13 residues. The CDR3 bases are TGTGCCAGCTCCGGGACAGGTTGTAACGAGCAGTACTTC. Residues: CASSGTGCNEQYF.

Written as DNA, the CDR3 is TGTGCCAGCAGCTTGGAAGCGGGGCGGAACACTGAAGCTTTCTTT. It encodes CASSLEAGRNTEAFF. V is TRBV5-8 and J is TRBJ1-1; D might be TRBD1 (5 bases). The V end lost 0 bases, the J end lost 1 base, and 10 bases lay between the germline ends. The CDR3 totals 15 residues. The germline CDR1 and CDR2 sequences are SGHTS and YDEGEE.

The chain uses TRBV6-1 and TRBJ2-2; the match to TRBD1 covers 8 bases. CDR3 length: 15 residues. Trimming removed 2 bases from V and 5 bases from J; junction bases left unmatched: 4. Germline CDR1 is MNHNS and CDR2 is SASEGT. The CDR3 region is CASSELRTGTGELFF. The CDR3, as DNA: TGTGCCAGCAGTGAACTTCGGACAGGGACCGGGGAGCTGTTTTTT.

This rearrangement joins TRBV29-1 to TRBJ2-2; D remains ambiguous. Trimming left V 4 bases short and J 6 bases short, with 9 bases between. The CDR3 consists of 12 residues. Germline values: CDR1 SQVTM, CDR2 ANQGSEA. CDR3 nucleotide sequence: TGCAGCGTTGCTCCCAGGCCCGGGGAGCTGTTTTTT. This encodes CSVAPRPGELFF.

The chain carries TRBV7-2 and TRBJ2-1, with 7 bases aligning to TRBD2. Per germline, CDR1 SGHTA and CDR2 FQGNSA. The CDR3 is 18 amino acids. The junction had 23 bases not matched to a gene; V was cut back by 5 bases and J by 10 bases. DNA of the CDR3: TGTGCCAGCAGCCCGATGCGGGGGAGGACCAACACCGAGGGAGAGCAGTTCTTC. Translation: CASSPMRGRTNTEGEQFF.